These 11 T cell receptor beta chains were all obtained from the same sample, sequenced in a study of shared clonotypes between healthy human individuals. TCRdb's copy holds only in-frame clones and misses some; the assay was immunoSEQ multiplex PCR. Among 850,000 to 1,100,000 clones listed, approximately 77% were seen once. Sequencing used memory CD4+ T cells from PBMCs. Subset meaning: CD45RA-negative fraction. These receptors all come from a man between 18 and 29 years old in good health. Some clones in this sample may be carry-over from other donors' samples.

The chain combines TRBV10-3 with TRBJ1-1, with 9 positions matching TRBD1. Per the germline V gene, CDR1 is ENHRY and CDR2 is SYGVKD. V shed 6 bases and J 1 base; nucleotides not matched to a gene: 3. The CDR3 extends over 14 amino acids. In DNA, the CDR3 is TGTGCCATCAGATTGGGACAGGGGAACACTGAAGCTTTCTTT. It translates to CAIRLGQGNTEAFF.

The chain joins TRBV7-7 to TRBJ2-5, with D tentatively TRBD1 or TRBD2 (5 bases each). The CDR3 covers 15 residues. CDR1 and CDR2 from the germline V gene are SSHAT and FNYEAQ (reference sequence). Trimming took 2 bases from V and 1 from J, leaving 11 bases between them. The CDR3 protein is CASSLLEGTQETQYF. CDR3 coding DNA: TGTGCCAGCAGCTTATTAGAGGGGACCCAAGAGACCCAGTACTTC.

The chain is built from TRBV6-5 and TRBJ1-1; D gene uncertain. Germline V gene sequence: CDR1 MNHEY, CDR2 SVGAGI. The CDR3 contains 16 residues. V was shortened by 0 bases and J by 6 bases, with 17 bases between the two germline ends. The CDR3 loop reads CASSYSATANRAEAFF. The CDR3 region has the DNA TGTGCCAGCAGTTACTCAGCGACCGCAAACCGGGCTGAAGCTTTCTTT.

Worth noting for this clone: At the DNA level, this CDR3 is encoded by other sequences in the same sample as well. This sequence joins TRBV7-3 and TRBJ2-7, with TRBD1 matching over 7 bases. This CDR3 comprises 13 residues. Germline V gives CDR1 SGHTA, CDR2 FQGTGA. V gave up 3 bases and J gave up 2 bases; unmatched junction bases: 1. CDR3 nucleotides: TGTGCCAGCAGCTTGGACAGGACCTACGAGCAGTACTTC. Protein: CASSLDRTYEQYF. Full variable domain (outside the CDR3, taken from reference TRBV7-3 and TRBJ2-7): GAGVSQTPSNKVTEKGKYVELRCDPISGHTALYWYRQSLGQGPEFLIYFQGTGAADDSGLPNDRFFAVRPEGSVSTLKIQRTERGDSAVYLCASSLDRTYEQYFGPGTRLTVT.

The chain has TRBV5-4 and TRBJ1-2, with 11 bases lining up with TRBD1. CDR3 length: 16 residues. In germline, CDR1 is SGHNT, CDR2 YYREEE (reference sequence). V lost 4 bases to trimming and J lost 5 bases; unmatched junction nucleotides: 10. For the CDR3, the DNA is TGTGCCAGCAGCGTTGGGACAGGGGGAGGATATTATGGCTACACCTTC. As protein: CASSVGTGGGYYGYTF.

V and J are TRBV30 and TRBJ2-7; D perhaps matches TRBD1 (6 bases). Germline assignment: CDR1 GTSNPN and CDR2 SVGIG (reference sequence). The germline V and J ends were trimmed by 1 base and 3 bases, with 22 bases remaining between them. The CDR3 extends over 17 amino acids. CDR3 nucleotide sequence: TGTGCCTGGAGTGATGGACTTTCCAGGGACACAAGCTACGAGCAGTACTTC. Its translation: CAWSDGLSRDTSYEQYF.

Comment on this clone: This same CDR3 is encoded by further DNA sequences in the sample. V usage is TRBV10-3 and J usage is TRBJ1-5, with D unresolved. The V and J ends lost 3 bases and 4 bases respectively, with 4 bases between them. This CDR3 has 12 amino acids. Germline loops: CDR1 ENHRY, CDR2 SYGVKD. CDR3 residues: CAISDGNQPQHF. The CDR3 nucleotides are TGTGCCATCAGTGATGGGAATCAGCCCCAGCATTTT.

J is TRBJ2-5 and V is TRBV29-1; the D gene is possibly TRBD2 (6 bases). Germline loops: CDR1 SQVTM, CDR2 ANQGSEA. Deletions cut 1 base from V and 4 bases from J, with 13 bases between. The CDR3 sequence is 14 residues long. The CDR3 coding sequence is TGCAGCGTTGAAGGGTATAGCGGTGGAGAGACCCAGTACTTC. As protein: CSVEGYSGGETQYF.

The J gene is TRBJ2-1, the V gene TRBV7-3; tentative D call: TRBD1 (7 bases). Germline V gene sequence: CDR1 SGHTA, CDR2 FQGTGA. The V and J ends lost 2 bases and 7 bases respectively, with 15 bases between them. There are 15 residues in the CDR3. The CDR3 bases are TGTGCCAGCAGCTTACAATCAGGGGGGACGAATGAGCAGTTCTTC. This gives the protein CASSLQSGGTNEQFF.

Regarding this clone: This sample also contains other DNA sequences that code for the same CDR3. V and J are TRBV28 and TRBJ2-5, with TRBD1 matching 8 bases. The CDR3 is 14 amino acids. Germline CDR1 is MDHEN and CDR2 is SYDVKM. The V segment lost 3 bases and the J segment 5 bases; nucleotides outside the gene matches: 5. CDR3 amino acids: CASSFQGASETQYF. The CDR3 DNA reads TGTGCCAGCAGTTTCCAGGGGGCCAGTGAGACCCAGTACTTC. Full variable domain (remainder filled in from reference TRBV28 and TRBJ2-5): DVKVTQSSRYLVKRTGEKVFLECVQDMDHENMFWYRQDPGLGLRLIYFSYDVKMKEKGDIPEGYSVSREKKERFSLILESASTNQTSMYLCASSFQGASETQYFGPGTRLLVL.

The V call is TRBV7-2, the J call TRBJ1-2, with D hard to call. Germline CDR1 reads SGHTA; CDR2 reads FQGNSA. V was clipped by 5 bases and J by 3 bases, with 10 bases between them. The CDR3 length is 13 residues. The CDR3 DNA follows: TGTGCCAGCAGCCCCCACAGAGACTATGGCTACACCTTC. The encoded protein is CASSPHRDYGYTF.